The rows below give T cell receptor beta chains drawn from one sample of a study of T cell responses to AZD1222 COVID-19 vaccine. Sequenced by immunoSEQ multiplex PCR; TCRdb stores in-frame clones only, minus some. The sample shows more than 95,000 clones, around 87% of them seen only once. The source was peripheral blood, collected on day 0 of AZD1222 vaccination. All receptors come from an adult in good health. Each CDR3 is given with its conserved first and last residue. The D gene is left open where the match is weak. Clone size, where shown, is once, few, many, or a class for clones that have expanded.

>TRBV7-2|NA|TRBD1|TRBJ1-5
CASSPRDSQYQPQHF
TGTGCCAGCAGCCCTCGGGACAGTCAGTATCAGCCCCAGCATTTT
>TRBV2|NA|TRBD1|TRBJ1-4
CASSGTYLRDSRKNEKLFF
TGTGCCAGCAGTGGAACGTACCTCCGGGACAGCAGAAAAAATGAAAAACTGTTTTTT
>TRBV23-1|NA|NA|TRBJ1-2
CASSHYGGRNYGYTF
TGCGCCAGCAGTCATTACGGGGGAAGAAACTATGGCTACACCTTC
>TRBV2|NA|NA|TRBJ2-2
CASSETWGRLIGELFF
TGTGCCAGCAGTGAAACCTGGGGGCGTTTAATCGGGGAGCTGTTTTTT
>TRBV4-1|once|TRBD1|TRBJ1-2
CASSRGQGHAGYTF
TGCGCCAGCAGCCGGGGACAGGGCCACGCTGGCTACACCTTC
>TRBV5-1|once|NA|TRBJ2-3
CASSKGDAGTQYF
TGCGCCAGCAGCAAGGGTGATGCGGGTACGCAGTATTTT
>TRBV3-1/TRBV3-2|NA|NA|TRBJ1-1
CASSQTWGNTEAFF
TGTGCCAGCAGCCAGACATGGGGGAACACTGAAGCTTTCTTT
>TRBV10-1|once|TRBD1|TRBJ2-1
CASSESGQGAGNEQFF
TGCGCCAGCAGTGAGAGTGGACAGGGGGCCGGGAATGAGCAGTTCTTC
>TRBV7-9|NA|NA|TRBJ2-1
CASSLGFSSVPHEQFF
TGTGCCAGCAGCTTAGGATTTTCTAGCGTGCCCCATGAGCAGTTCTTC
>TRBV7-3|NA|NA|TRBJ2-2
CASSPQGGTGELFF
TGTGCCAGCAGCCCCCAGGGTGGGACCGGGGAGCTGTTTTTT
>TRBV6-1|NA|TRBD1|TRBJ1-6
CASSEAFGTGGRSPLHF
TGTGCCAGCAGTGAAGCTTTCGGGACAGGGGGGAGGTCACCCCTCCACTTT
>TRBV29-1|NA|NA|TRBJ2-3
CSVSEGGTSTDTQYF
TGCAGCGTCTCCGAGGGGGGGACAAGCACAGATACGCAGTATTTT
>TRBV5-1|NA|NA|TRBJ1-1
CATDEKNTEAFF
TGCGCCACCGACGAAAAAAACACTGAAGCTTTCTTT
>TRBV7-9|once|TRBD1|TRBJ1-3
CASSPGQGADTIYF
TGTGCCAGCAGCCCCGGACAGGGGGCAGACACCATATATTTT
>TRBV2|NA|TRBD1|TRBJ1-1
CASSPRPGGASTEAFF
TGTGCCAGCAGTCCCCGACCAGGGGGGGCTTCGACTGAAGCTTTCTTT
>TRBV9|NA|NA|TRBJ1-2
CASKGWGYTF
TGTGCCAGCAAAGGCTGGGGCTACACCTTC
>TRBV7-9|NA|NA|TRBJ2-3
CASRGTQNTDTQYF
TGTGCCAGCAGAGGAACACAGAACACAGATACGCAGTATTTT